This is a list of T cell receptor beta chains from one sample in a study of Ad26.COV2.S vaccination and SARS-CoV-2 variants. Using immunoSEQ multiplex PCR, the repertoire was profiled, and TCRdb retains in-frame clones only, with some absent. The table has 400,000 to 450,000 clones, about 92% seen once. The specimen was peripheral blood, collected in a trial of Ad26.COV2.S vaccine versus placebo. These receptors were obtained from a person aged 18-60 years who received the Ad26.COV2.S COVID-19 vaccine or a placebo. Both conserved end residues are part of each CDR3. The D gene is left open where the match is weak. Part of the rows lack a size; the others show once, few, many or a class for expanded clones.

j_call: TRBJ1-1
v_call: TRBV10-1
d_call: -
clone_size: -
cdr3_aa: CASSEAARGTEAFF
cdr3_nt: TGCGCCAGCAGTGAGGCGGCAAGGGGCACTGAAGCTTTCTTT

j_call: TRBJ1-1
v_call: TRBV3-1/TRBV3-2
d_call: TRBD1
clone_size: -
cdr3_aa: CASSQDRRTGVGRLEAFF
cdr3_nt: TGTGCCAGCAGCCAAGACAGGCGGACAGGGGTTGGTCGTTTGGAAGCTTTCTTT

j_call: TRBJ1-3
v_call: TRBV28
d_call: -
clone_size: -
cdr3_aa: CASSLYWGGAGNTIYF
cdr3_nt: TGTGCCAGCAGTTTATATTGGGGGGGGGCTGGAAACACCATATATTTT

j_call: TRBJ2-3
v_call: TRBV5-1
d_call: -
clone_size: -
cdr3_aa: CASSSGKTDTQYF
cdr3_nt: TGCGCCAGCAGTTCTGGAAAGACAGATACGCAGTATTTT

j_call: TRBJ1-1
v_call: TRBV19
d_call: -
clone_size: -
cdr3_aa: CASSIIVGNTEAFF
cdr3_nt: TGTGCCAGTAGTATAATAGTGGGTAACACTGAAGCTTTCTTT

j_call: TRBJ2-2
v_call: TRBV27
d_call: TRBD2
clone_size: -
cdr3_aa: CASSLIAGAGPGELFF
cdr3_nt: TGTGCCAGCAGTTTGATAGCGGGGGCCGGACCCGGGGAGCTGTTTTTT

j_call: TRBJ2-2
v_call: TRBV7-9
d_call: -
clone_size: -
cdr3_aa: CASSYARVGRNTGELFF
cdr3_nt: TGTGCCAGCAGCTACGCCCGTGTAGGCAGAAACACCGGGGAGCTGTTTTTT

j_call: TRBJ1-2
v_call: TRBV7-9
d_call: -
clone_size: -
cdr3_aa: CASSLAPRVGYTF
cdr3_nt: TGTGCCAGCAGCTTAGCGCCCAGGGTTGGCTACACCTTC

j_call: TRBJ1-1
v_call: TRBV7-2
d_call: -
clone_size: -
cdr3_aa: CASSPTGNTEAFF
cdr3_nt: TGTGCCAGCAGCCCGACAGGGAACACTGAAGCTTTCTTT

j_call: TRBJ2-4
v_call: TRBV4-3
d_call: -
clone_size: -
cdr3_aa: CASSFGVAPGDIQYF
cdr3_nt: TGCGCCAGCAGCTTCGGGGTAGCCCCGGGGGACATTCAGTACTTC

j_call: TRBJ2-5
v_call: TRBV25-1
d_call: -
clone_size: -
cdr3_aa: CASSGGETQYF
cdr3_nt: TGTGCCAGCAGCGGAGGCGAGACCCAGTACTTC

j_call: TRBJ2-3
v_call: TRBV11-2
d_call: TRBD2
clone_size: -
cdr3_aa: CASRTSGGMADTQYF
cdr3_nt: TGTGCCAGCAGGACTAGCGGGGGGATGGCAGATACGCAGTATTTT

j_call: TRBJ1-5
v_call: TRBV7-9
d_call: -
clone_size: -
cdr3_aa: CASSFPGANQPQHF
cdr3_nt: TGTGCCAGCAGCTTCCCAGGGGCTAATCAGCCCCAGCATTTT

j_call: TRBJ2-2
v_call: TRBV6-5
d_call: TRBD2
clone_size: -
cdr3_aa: CASSYTRGTGELFF
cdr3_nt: TGTGCCAGCAGTTATACGCGGGGGACCGGGGAGCTGTTTTTT

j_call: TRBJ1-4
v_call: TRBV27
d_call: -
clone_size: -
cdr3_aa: CASRRLSATNEKLFF
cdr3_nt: TGTGCCAGCAGACGCCTCAGCGCAACTAATGAAAAACTGTTTTTT

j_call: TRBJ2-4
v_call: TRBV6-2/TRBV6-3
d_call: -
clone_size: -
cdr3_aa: CASSYPGYLAKNIQYF
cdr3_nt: TGTGCCAGCAGTTACCCGGGGTACCTAGCCAAAAACATTCAGTACTTC

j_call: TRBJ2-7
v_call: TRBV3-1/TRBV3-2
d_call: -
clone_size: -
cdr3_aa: CASSQQRIQGEGDEQYF
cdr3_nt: TGTGCCAGCAGCCAACAGAGGATTCAGGGGGAGGGCGACGAGCAGTACTTC

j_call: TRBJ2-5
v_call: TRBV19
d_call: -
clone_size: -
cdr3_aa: CASSMQGGETQYF
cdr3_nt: TGTGCCAGTAGTATGCAGGGAGGAGAGACCCAGTACTTC

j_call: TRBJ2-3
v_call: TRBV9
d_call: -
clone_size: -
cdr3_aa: CASSVGNEADTQYF
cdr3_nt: TGTGCCAGCAGCGTAGGCAACGAGGCGGATACGCAGTATTTT

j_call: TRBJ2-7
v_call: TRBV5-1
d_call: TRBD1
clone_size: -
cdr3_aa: CASSLGQGHSYEQYF
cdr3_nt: TGCGCCAGCAGCTTGGGACAGGGCCACTCCTACGAGCAGTACTTC

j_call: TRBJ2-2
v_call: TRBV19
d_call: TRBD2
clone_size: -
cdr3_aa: CASSMTSGGYFGELFF
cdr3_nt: TGTGCCAGTAGTATGACTAGCGGGGGGTACTTCGGGGAGCTGTTTTTT

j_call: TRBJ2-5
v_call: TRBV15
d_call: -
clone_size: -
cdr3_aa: CATSVRDNYQETQYF
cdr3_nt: TGTGCCACCAGCGTGCGGGACAACTACCAAGAGACCCAGTACTTC

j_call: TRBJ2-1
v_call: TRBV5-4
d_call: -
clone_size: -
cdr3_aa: CASSFGAGGGEQFF
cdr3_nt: TGTGCCAGCAGCTTTGGTGCCGGGGGCGGTGAGCAGTTCTTC

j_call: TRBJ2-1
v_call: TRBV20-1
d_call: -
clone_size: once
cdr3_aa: CSASNQGWYNEQFF
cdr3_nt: TGCAGTGCTAGTAATCAGGGTTGGTACAATGAGCAGTTCTTC

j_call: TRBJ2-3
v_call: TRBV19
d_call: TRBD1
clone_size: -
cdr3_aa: CASSPRDRVIDTQYF
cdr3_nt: TGTGCCAGTAGCCCCCGGGACAGGGTGATAGATACGCAGTATTTT